The T cell receptor (beta chain) described here comes from a study of CDR3 diversity in severe acne. TCRdb ran MiXCR on the PCR reads and lists one entry per CDR3 protein. The repertoire holds 85,000 to 120,000 distinct CDR3 sequences, with under 60% as singletons. Germline V lookup: CDR1 SEHNR, CDR2 FQNEAQ (reference sequence). The CDR3 has 16 amino acids. V was shortened by 5 bases and J by 3 bases, with 14 bases between the two germline ends. The chain has TRBV7-9 and TRBJ1-6; D is uncertain. The specimen sequenced was blood. The TCR originated in a male donor with acne. CDR3 coding DNA: TGTGCCAGCAGCCCCCGGAGAGACCTCTATAATTCACCCCTCCACTTT. Its protein is CASSPRRDLYNSPLHF.